This is a list of T cell receptor beta chains from one sample in a study of T cell responses to AZD1222 COVID-19 vaccine. Assay used: immunoSEQ multiplex PCR; TCRdb lists only in-frame clones, some missing. Of roughly 84,000 clones in the sample, approximately 85% were seen once. The sample in question was peripheral blood, obtained 28 days after the second AZD1222 dose. Receptors were obtained from an adult who received the AZD1222 COVID-19 vaccine. CDR3s include the opening cysteine and the closing phenylalanine or tryptophan. Each record gives: J gene, clone size, D gene, V gene, CDR3 protein, CDR3 DNA. A D gene is named only where the DNA matches it firmly. Size is stated for part of the rows, as once, few or many counts, or as a class when the clone is expanded.

j_call: TRBJ2-3; clone_size: few; d_call: TRBD1; v_call: TRBV2; cdr3_aa: CASMRQGRTDTQYF; cdr3_nt: TGTGCCAGCATGCGACAGGGTCGTACAGATACGCAGTATTTT
j_call: TRBJ1-1; clone_size: -; d_call: -; v_call: TRBV20-1; cdr3_aa: CSVSGVTEAFF; cdr3_nt: TGCAGTGTCTCGGGGGTGACTGAAGCTTTCTTT
j_call: TRBJ2-1; clone_size: -; d_call: -; v_call: TRBV5-4; cdr3_aa: CATKRSAPSSYNEQFF; cdr3_nt: TGTGCCACCAAACGTAGCGCCCCGAGCTCCTACAATGAGCAGTTCTTC
j_call: TRBJ1-3; clone_size: -; d_call: -; v_call: TRBV28; cdr3_aa: CASSFGGSGNTIYF; cdr3_nt: TGTGCCAGCAGTTTCGGAGGGTCTGGAAACACCATATATTTT
j_call: TRBJ1-5; clone_size: -; d_call: TRBD1; v_call: TRBV5-4; cdr3_aa: CASSNDRANQPQHF; cdr3_nt: TGTGCCAGCAGTAATGACAGGGCGAATCAGCCCCAGCATTTT
j_call: TRBJ1-6; clone_size: few; d_call: TRBD1; v_call: TRBV12-5; cdr3_aa: CASGGGTGSGSPLHF; cdr3_nt: TGTGCTAGTGGAGGAGGGACAGGGTCGGGTTCACCCCTCCACTTT
j_call: TRBJ2-1; clone_size: -; d_call: -; v_call: TRBV6-5; cdr3_aa: CASHTGSSYNEQFF; cdr3_nt: TGTGCCAGCCATACAGGGAGCTCCTACAATGAGCAGTTCTTC
j_call: TRBJ2-6; clone_size: -; d_call: -; v_call: TRBV21-1; cdr3_aa: CASSNLGAGANVLTF; cdr3_nt: TGTGCCAGCAGCAATCTGGGGGCTGGGGCCAACGTCCTGACTTTC
j_call: TRBJ2-1; clone_size: -; d_call: -; v_call: TRBV7-9; cdr3_aa: CASSSGVTYNEQFF; cdr3_nt: TGTGCCAGCAGCTCAGGGGTCACCTACAATGAGCAGTTCTTC
j_call: TRBJ1-3; clone_size: -; d_call: -; v_call: TRBV11-2; cdr3_aa: CASSLSFLVQASGNTIYF; cdr3_nt: TGTGCCAGCAGCTTAAGTTTTTTAGTCCAGGCCTCTGGAAACACCATATATTTT
j_call: TRBJ2-3; clone_size: -; d_call: TRBD2; v_call: TRBV18; cdr3_aa: CASSPSLAGVGDTQYF; cdr3_nt: TGTGCCAGCTCACCATCGCTAGCGGGAGTCGGAGATACGCAGTATTTT
j_call: TRBJ2-2; clone_size: -; d_call: -; v_call: TRBV29-1; cdr3_aa: CSVADFNTGELFF; cdr3_nt: TGCAGCGTTGCGGACTTCAACACCGGGGAGCTGTTTTTT
j_call: TRBJ1-2; clone_size: -; d_call: TRBD1; v_call: TRBV7-2; cdr3_aa: CASSSARGNYGYTF; cdr3_nt: TGTGCCAGCAGCTCCGCCAGGGGGAACTATGGCTACACCTTC
j_call: TRBJ2-3; clone_size: -; d_call: -; v_call: TRBV4-3; cdr3_aa: CASSQDRVRDTQYF; cdr3_nt: TGCGCCAGCAGCCAAGATAGGGTCCGGGATACGCAGTATTTT
j_call: TRBJ2-3; clone_size: -; d_call: TRBD2; v_call: TRBV7-7; cdr3_aa: CASSSSGGADTQYF; cdr3_nt: TGTGCCAGCAGCTCTAGCGGGGGGGCAGATACGCAGTATTTT
j_call: TRBJ2-5; clone_size: -; d_call: -; v_call: TRBV4-1; cdr3_aa: CASSQPGTLKETQYF; cdr3_nt: TGCGCCAGCAGCCAACCCGGGACACTTAAAGAGACCCAGTACTTC
j_call: TRBJ1-1; clone_size: -; d_call: -; v_call: TRBV7-8; cdr3_aa: CASSPRPNTEAFF; cdr3_nt: TGTGCCAGCAGCCCAAGGCCGAACACTGAAGCTTTCTTT
j_call: TRBJ1-1; clone_size: -; d_call: -; v_call: TRBV5-1; cdr3_aa: CASSLFQGAEAFF; cdr3_nt: TGCGCCAGCAGCTTATTCCAGGGAGCTGAAGCTTTCTTT
j_call: TRBJ1-2; clone_size: once; d_call: -; v_call: TRBV19; cdr3_aa: CASSVSRDNYGYTF; cdr3_nt: TGTGCCAGTAGTGTCTCCCGGGACAACTATGGCTACACCTTC
j_call: TRBJ1-5; clone_size: -; d_call: -; v_call: TRBV11-3; cdr3_aa: CASSNARGGNQPQHF; cdr3_nt: TGTGCCAGCAGCAACGCGAGGGGGGGTAATCAGCCCCAGCATTTT
j_call: TRBJ1-2; clone_size: once; d_call: TRBD1; v_call: TRBV12-3/TRBV12-4; cdr3_aa: CASSGDSLRGYTF; cdr3_nt: TGTGCCAGCAGCGGGGACAGCCTCCGCGGCTACACCTTC
j_call: TRBJ2-7; clone_size: -; d_call: -; v_call: TRBV19; cdr3_aa: CASALGGPYEQYF; cdr3_nt: TGTGCCAGTGCCCTGGGGGGGCCCTACGAGCAGTACTTC
j_call: TRBJ2-5; clone_size: -; d_call: TRBD1; v_call: TRBV3-1/TRBV3-2; cdr3_aa: CASSFRQGKETQYF; cdr3_nt: TGTGCCAGCAGCTTTAGACAGGGTAAAGAGACCCAGTACTTC
j_call: TRBJ2-3; clone_size: few; d_call: TRBD2; v_call: TRBV9; cdr3_aa: CASSGRTSTGTDTQYF; cdr3_nt: TGTGCCAGCAGCGGACGGACTAGCACCGGCACAGATACGCAGTATTTT
j_call: TRBJ1-2; clone_size: -; d_call: -; v_call: TRBV6-1; cdr3_aa: CASSEAWGLQLSDYGYTF; cdr3_nt: TGTGCCAGCAGTGAAGCATGGGGGCTTCAGTTGTCTGACTATGGCTACACCTTC
j_call: TRBJ1-1; clone_size: -; d_call: -; v_call: TRBV18; cdr3_aa: CASSRDRGNTEAFF; cdr3_nt: TGTGCCAGCTCAAGAGACAGAGGAAACACTGAAGCTTTCTTT
j_call: TRBJ1-1; clone_size: few; d_call: -; v_call: TRBV12-3/TRBV12-4; cdr3_aa: CASEKAGLEAFF; cdr3_nt: TGTGCCAGCGAAAAGGCTGGACTCGAAGCTTTCTTT
j_call: TRBJ1-6; clone_size: few; d_call: -; v_call: TRBV4-2; cdr3_aa: CASSPDRLASPLHF; cdr3_nt: TGTGCCAGCAGCCCAGACAGGCTGGCCTCACCCCTCCACTTT
j_call: TRBJ2-1; clone_size: -; d_call: TRBD1; v_call: TRBV19; cdr3_aa: CASRTGQGVNEQFF; cdr3_nt: TGTGCCAGTAGGACGGGACAGGGTGTTAATGAGCAGTTCTTC
j_call: TRBJ2-7; clone_size: -; d_call: -; v_call: TRBV27; cdr3_aa: CASSPAGEDYEQYF; cdr3_nt: TGTGCCAGCAGTCCGGCAGGGGAGGACTACGAGCAGTACTTC
j_call: TRBJ1-1; clone_size: -; d_call: TRBD1; v_call: TRBV11-3; cdr3_aa: CASSFRGVTGVTEAFF; cdr3_nt: TGTGCCAGCAGCTTCAGAGGGGTGACAGGGGTTACTGAAGCTTTCTTT
j_call: TRBJ2-7; clone_size: medium-sized; d_call: TRBD2; v_call: TRBV29-1; cdr3_aa: CSVEGAGGIYEQYF; cdr3_nt: TGCAGCGTTGAGGGGGCGGGAGGGATATACGAGCAGTACTTC
j_call: TRBJ2-2; clone_size: -; d_call: -; v_call: TRBV5-1; cdr3_aa: CASTLFQGGTGELFF; cdr3_nt: TGCGCCAGCACCTTGTTCCAGGGTGGCACCGGGGAGCTGTTTTTT
j_call: TRBJ2-3; clone_size: few; d_call: -; v_call: TRBV4-2; cdr3_aa: CASSGKGTDTQYF; cdr3_nt: TGTGCCAGCAGCGGGAAGGGCACAGATACGCAGTATTTT
j_call: TRBJ2-7; clone_size: few; d_call: -; v_call: TRBV27; cdr3_aa: CASSPNGYSYEQYF; cdr3_nt: TGTGCCAGCAGTCCGAACGGGTACTCCTACGAGCAGTACTTC
j_call: TRBJ1-2; clone_size: few; d_call: -; v_call: TRBV28; cdr3_aa: CASSGRGYTF; cdr3_nt: TGTGCCAGCAGTGGTCGTGGCTACACCTTC
j_call: TRBJ2-1; clone_size: -; d_call: TRBD2; v_call: TRBV27; cdr3_aa: CASSSLSGRASNEQFF; cdr3_nt: TGTGCCAGCAGTTCCCTTAGCGGGAGGGCCTCCAATGAGCAGTTCTTC
j_call: TRBJ2-5; clone_size: once; d_call: TRBD2; v_call: TRBV9; cdr3_aa: CASSVHGGETQYF; cdr3_nt: TGTGCCAGCAGCGTCCACGGGGGGGAGACCCAGTACTTC
j_call: TRBJ1-5; clone_size: -; d_call: -; v_call: TRBV24-1; cdr3_aa: CATSDPSEVQPQHF; cdr3_nt: TGTGCCACCAGTGACCCCTCCGAGGTTCAGCCCCAGCATTTT
j_call: TRBJ1-2; clone_size: -; d_call: -; v_call: TRBV5-4; cdr3_aa: CASSLGGAWGYTF; cdr3_nt: TGTGCCAGCAGCTTGGGGGGGGCGTGGGGCTACACCTTC
j_call: TRBJ2-2; clone_size: -; d_call: -; v_call: TRBV19; cdr3_aa: CASSIQATRQNTGELFF; cdr3_nt: TGTGCCAGTAGTATCCAGGCGACACGGCAGAACACCGGGGAGCTGTTTTTT
j_call: TRBJ1-2; clone_size: -; d_call: -; v_call: TRBV2; cdr3_aa: CASSENKYGYTF; cdr3_nt: TGTGCCAGCAGTGAAAACAAGTATGGCTACACCTTC
j_call: TRBJ2-3; clone_size: -; d_call: -; v_call: TRBV18; cdr3_aa: CASSVQGSKTDTQYF; cdr3_nt: TGTGCCAGCTCAGTTCAGGGGTCTAAAACAGATACGCAGTATTTT
j_call: TRBJ2-5; clone_size: -; d_call: -; v_call: TRBV24-1; cdr3_aa: CATSDPGREGQETQYF; cdr3_nt: TGTGCCACCAGTGATCCAGGGAGAGAGGGTCAAGAGACCCAGTACTTC
j_call: TRBJ1-3; clone_size: -; d_call: TRBD1; v_call: TRBV6-6; cdr3_aa: CASSPPTQGSGNTIYF; cdr3_nt: TGTGCCAGCAGCCCCCCCACACAGGGGTCTGGAAACACCATATATTTT
j_call: TRBJ2-2; clone_size: -; d_call: TRBD2; v_call: TRBV9; cdr3_aa: CASSPRTSGSGELFF; cdr3_nt: TGTGCCAGCAGCCCCCGGACTAGCGGGAGTGGGGAGCTGTTTTTT
j_call: TRBJ2-1; clone_size: -; d_call: -; v_call: TRBV24-1; cdr3_aa: CATSDLTGAGNEQFF; cdr3_nt: TGTGCCACCAGTGATTTGACAGGGGCGGGGAATGAGCAGTTCTTC
j_call: TRBJ1-1; clone_size: -; d_call: -; v_call: TRBV25-1; cdr3_aa: CASSRAPPESTEAFF; cdr3_nt: TGTGCCAGCAGTAGGGCCCCACCGGAATCCACTGAAGCTTTCTTT
j_call: TRBJ1-1; clone_size: -; d_call: -; v_call: TRBV12-3/TRBV12-4; cdr3_aa: CASQGQMNTEAFF; cdr3_nt: TGTGCCAGTCAGGGACAAATGAACACTGAAGCTTTCTTT
j_call: TRBJ1-5; clone_size: -; d_call: TRBD1; v_call: TRBV18; cdr3_aa: CASSPPGQGSQPQHF; cdr3_nt: TGTGCCAGCTCACCACCGGGACAGGGGTCTCAGCCCCAGCATTTT
j_call: TRBJ2-1; clone_size: -; d_call: TRBD2; v_call: TRBV18; cdr3_aa: CASSLNLAGGSYNEQFF; cdr3_nt: TGTGCCAGCTCCCTCAACTTAGCGGGGGGGTCCTACAATGAGCAGTTCTTC